This is a list of T cell receptor beta chains from one sample in a study of T cell repertoires in cytomegalovirus infection. TCRdb redid the calling of the reads with MiXCR, one entry per CDR3 protein. This table has a few hundred thousand distinct CDR3 sequences, about 26% appearing once. The sequenced sample was PBMCs. The receptors stem from a human donor in good health (CMV status not recorded). Some clones in this sample may be carry-over from other donors' samples. Both conserved end residues are part of each CDR3.

J gene,V gene,CDR3 protein
TRBJ2-7,TRBV28,CASSPDLTDHEQYF
TRBJ1-4,TRBV4-1,CASSQGTYNEKLFF
TRBJ1-4,TRBV20-1,CSGTRNREKLFF
TRBJ2-1,TRBV7-2,CASSLLGHEQFF
TRBJ2-7,TRBV6-6,CASSRAGLQYF
TRBJ2-4,TRBV24-1,CATSDSNPGLPMEDIQYF
TRBJ2-3,TRBV27,CASREAGAFDTQYF
TRBJ2-5,TRBV7-9,CASSPPAAGGETQYF
TRBJ2-7,TRBV28,CASKDPGAYEQYF
TRBJ1-2,TRBV7-2,CASSRRGQGDGYTF
TRBJ1-5,TRBV30,CAWSVLDGRTRPQHF
TRBJ2-1,TRBV28,CASGVIGRSSYNEQFF
TRBJ1-1,TRBV6-4,CASSLTGGSVFF
TRBJ2-3,TRBV4-1,CASSQTGVRTDTQYF
TRBJ2-3,TRBV6-2/TRBV6-3,CASSYGLVTDTQYF
TRBJ1-2,TRBV7-9,CASSLRDGGYGYTF
TRBJ2-1,TRBV7-9,CASSLAGEGNEQFF
TRBJ2-1,TRBV11-3,CASSLDQGGTSGPNEQFF
TRBJ2-7,TRBV12-3/TRBV12-4,CATADDLAGQQYF
TRBJ2-7,TRBV7-2,CASSYVPLAGAQYF
TRBJ1-1,TRBV10-3,CAISEEGIYTEAFF
TRBJ2-5,TRBV2,CASSETAEETQYF
TRBJ1-2,TRBV7-8,CASSLAQGGRGYTF
TRBJ2-4,TRBV29-1,CSVNGLAGQNIQYF
TRBJ2-5,TRBV12-3/TRBV12-4,CASSLLREKDQETQYF
TRBJ2-1,TRBV7-2,CASSPVIRQFF
TRBJ1-1,TRBV7-2,CASSPGGVREAFF
TRBJ2-4,TRBV11-2,CASSAPGTGSNIQYF
TRBJ2-2,TRBV28,CASQRTGELFF
TRBJ2-1,TRBV6-1,CASSDGAEQFF
TRBJ2-2,TRBV12-3/TRBV12-4,CASSHDRAGELFF
TRBJ2-2,TRBV7-8,CASSLGPPTGELFF
TRBJ2-1,TRBV7-3,CASSLGTSGHNEQFF
TRBJ1-2,TRBV7-2,CASSLGRGHYGYTF
TRBJ1-1,TRBV12-3/TRBV12-4,CASRSIGNTEAFF
TRBJ2-5,TRBV7-2,CASARLAGGPGETQYF